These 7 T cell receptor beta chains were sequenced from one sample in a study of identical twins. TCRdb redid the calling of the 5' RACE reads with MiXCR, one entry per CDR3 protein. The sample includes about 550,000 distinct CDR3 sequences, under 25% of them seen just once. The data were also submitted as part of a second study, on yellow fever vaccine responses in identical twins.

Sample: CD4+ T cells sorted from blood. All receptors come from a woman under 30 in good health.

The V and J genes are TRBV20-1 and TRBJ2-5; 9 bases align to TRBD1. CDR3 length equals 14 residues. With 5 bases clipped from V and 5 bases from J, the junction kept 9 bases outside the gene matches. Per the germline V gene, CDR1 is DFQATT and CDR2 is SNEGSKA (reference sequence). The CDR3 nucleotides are TGCAGTGCTCCACCTACAGGGGGCGCGGAGACCCAGTACTTC. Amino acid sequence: CSAPPTGGAETQYF.

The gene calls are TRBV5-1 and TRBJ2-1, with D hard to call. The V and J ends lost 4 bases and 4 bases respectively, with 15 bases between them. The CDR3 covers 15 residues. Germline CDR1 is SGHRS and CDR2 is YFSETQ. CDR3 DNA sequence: TGCGCCAGCAGCCGGACCCGAGAAACATACAATGAGCAGTTCTTC. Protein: CASSRTRETYNEQFF.

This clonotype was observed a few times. In DNA, the CDR3 is TGTGCCATCAGGACAGGGGCTATCACTGAAGCTTTCTTT. Translation: CAIRTGAITEAFF. The chain recombines TRBV10-3 with TRBJ1-1, with TRBD1 matching over 8 bases. This CDR3 is built from 13 residues. J gave up 4 bases and V 6 bases, and 4 bases lay outside the gene matches. Germline V lookup: CDR1 ENHRY, CDR2 SYGVKD.

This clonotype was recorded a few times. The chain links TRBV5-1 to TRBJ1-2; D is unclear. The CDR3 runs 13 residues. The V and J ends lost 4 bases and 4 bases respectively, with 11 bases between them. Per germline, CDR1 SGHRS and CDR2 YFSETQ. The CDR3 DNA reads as TGCGCCAGCAGCGATTATGAGGGCTATGGCTACACCTTC. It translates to CASSDYEGYGYTF.

The CDR3 DNA sequence: TGTGCCAGCAGACTTCCTCATAACCGCTACAATGAGCAGTTCTTC. This translates into CASRLPHNRYNEQFF. This rearrangement joins TRBV7-2 to TRBJ2-1; D is unclear. In germline, CDR1 is SGHTA, CDR2 FQGNSA. The CDR3 totals 15 residues. The ends were cut back, 6 bases at V and 3 bases at J, with 15 bases in the middle. Full variable domain (rest looked up from reference TRBV7-2 and TRBJ2-1): GAGVSQSPSNKVTEKGKDVELRCDPISGHTALYWYRQSLGQGLEFLIYFQGNSAPDKSGLPSDRFSAERTGGSVSTLTIQRTQQEDSAVYLCASRLPHNRYNEQFFGPGTRLTVL.

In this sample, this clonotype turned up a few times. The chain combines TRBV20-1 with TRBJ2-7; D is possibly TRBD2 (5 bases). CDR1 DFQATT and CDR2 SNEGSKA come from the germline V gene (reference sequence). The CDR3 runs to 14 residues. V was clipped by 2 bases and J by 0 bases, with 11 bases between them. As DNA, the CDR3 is TGCAGTGCTAGAATATTCGGGAACTCCTACGAGCAGTACTTC. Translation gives CSARIFGNSYEQYF.

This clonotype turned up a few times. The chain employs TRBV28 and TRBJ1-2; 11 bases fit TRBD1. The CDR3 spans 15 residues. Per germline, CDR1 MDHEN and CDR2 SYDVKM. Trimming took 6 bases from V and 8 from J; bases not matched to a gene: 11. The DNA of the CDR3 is TGTGCCAGCAGCCTACCGGGACAGGGGGTACAAGGCTACACCTTC. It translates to CASSLPGQGVQGYTF.